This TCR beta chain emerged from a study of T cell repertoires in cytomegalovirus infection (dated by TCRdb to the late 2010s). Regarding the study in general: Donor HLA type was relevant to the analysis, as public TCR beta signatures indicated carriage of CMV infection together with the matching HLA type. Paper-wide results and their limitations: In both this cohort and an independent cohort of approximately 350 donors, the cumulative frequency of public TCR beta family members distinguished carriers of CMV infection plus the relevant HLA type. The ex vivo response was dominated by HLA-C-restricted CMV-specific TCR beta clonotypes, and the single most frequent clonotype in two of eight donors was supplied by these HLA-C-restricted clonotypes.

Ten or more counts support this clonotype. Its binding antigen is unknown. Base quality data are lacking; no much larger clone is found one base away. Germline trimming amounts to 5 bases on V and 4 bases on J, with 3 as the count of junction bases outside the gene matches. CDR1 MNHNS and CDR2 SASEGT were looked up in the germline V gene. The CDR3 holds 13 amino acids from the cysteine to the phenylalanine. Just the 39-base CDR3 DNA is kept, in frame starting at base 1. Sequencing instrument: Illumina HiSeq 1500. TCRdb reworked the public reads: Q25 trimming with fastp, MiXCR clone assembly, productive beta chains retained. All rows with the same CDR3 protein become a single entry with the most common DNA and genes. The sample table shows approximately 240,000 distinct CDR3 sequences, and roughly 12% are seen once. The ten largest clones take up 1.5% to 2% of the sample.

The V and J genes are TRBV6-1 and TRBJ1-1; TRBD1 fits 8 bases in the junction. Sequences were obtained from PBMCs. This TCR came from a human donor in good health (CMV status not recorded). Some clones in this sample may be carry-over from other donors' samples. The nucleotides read TGTGCCAGCAGTTCGGACAGGGCCACTGAAGCTTTCTTT. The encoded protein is CASSSDRATEAFF.